Listed below are T cell receptor beta chains from one sample, sequenced in a study of OX40 agonist ivuxolimab in advanced cancers. Generated by immunoSEQ multiplex PCR, the TCRdb table keeps only in-frame clones and is missing some. The sample contains 25,000 to 30,000 clones, roughly 90% of which appear only once. The specimen comprised CD4+ or CD8+ T cells sorted from blood, sampled in a trial of the OX40 agonist ivuxolimab. The receptors shown here come from an adult with an advanced solid tumor such as melanoma, head and neck, liver or kidney cancer. Both conserved end residues are trimmed from each CDR3. Clone size is not always given. Where it is, it says once, few, many or a class for expanded clones.

TRBJ1-1,TRBV5-6,11,-,ASSLTGYTEAF
TRBJ2-2,TRBV7-8,11,few,ASSSDRRGELF
TRBJ2-1,TRBV5-1,12,-,ASSLGLDLLQQF
TRBJ2-7,TRBV7-9,12,-,ASSLVGTGVEQY
TRBJ2-1,TRBV14,16,-,ASSQDGRAGVVYNEQF
TRBJ2-1,TRBV5-6,14,-,ASSSRNLAGHNEQF
TRBJ2-7,TRBV27,11,-,ASSLATSYEQY
TRBJ1-1,TRBV7-9,13,once,ASSLDVGMNTEAF
TRBJ2-7,TRBV4-2,16,-,ASSQDGPISSSSREQY
TRBJ1-3,TRBV5-4,14,-,ASRPDRGLNGNTIY
TRBJ2-7,TRBV5-5,12,-,ASSLIIPAYEQY
TRBJ1-1,TRBV19,11,few,ASSTGMATEAF
TRBJ2-3,TRBV5-4,14,-,ASSPGIPLPTDTQY
TRBJ2-5,TRBV9,14,-,ASSSRGTGAQETQY
TRBJ2-1,TRBV9,14,-,ASSSGALSSYNEQF
TRBJ1-2,TRBV28,14,-,ASSRRGADTIYGYT
TRBJ2-1,TRBV9,13,-,ASSINSGFYNEQF
TRBJ2-7,TRBV27,12,-,ASSPYLGGYEQY
TRBJ2-5,TRBV4-1,12,-,ASSQSPGRETQY
TRBJ2-7,TRBV28,13,-,ASSLAVSGPYEQY
TRBJ2-2,TRBV13,12,-,ASSVAGSAGELF
TRBJ1-2,TRBV28,13,once,ASSLGREMRYGYT
TRBJ2-3,TRBV5-1,13,-,ASRTSGYSTDTQY
TRBJ2-7,TRBV4-1,14,-,ASSQDGYPSGEEQY
TRBJ2-7,TRBV27,13,-,ASSLSGDRDHEQY
TRBJ2-7,TRBV20-1,9,-,SARMGYEQY
TRBJ2-3,TRBV28,14,-,ASRPRFRPSTDTQY
TRBJ2-1,TRBV19,13,-,ASSIRDFSYNEQF
TRBJ2-7,TRBV4-3,11,few,ASSPGDTYEQY
TRBJ2-2,TRBV9,12,-,ASSVAGGTGELF
TRBJ2-1,TRBV25-1,15,-,ASSEYGAGGTYNEQF
TRBJ2-1,TRBV7-9,16,-,ASSSTSGRAISYNEQF
TRBJ2-1,TRBV5-8,11,-,ASSLTGGNEQF
TRBJ2-1,TRBV4-1,13,-,ASSQEPGVYNEQF
TRBJ2-1,TRBV27,14,-,ASSYLPGTADNEQF
TRBJ2-7,TRBV29-1,11,-,SVSPLKSYEQY
TRBJ2-7,TRBV6-6,12,-,ASRRHDSIHEQY
TRBJ2-2,TRBV4-1,11,medium-sized,ASSHRENGELF
TRBJ2-1,TRBV7-7,12,-,ASSSGTSGGEQF
TRBJ2-5,TRBV7-7,13,-,ASSLEVRFQETQY
TRBJ2-3,TRBV9,11,few,ATAGSDTDTQY
TRBJ2-3,TRBV9,15,once,ASSVEGTSGTADTQY
TRBJ2-1,TRBV27,11,-,VAAVTSYNEQF
TRBJ1-3,TRBV7-9,13,-,ASTPGPVEGNTIY
TRBJ2-7,TRBV7-9,13,-,ASSSLAGTVYEQY
TRBJ2-7,TRBV7-2,13,-,ASSPQGLTTHEQY
TRBJ2-4,TRBV7-8,12,-,ASSPLLGWDIQY
TRBJ1-1,TRBV6-1,12,-,ASTNGAENTEAF
TRBJ2-3,TRBV9,11,-,ASSPGQGDTQY
TRBJ2-7,TRBV6-6,13,-,ASSYPQGALGEQY
TRBJ1-5,TRBV9,10,medium-sized,ASSVDNQPQH
TRBJ2-7,TRBV6-5,13,-,ASSYSEAVAYEQY
TRBJ2-7,TRBV5-1,13,-,ASRSPGTRNYEQY
TRBJ2-1,TRBV9,13,once,ASSVEWDGRNEQF
TRBJ2-3,TRBV5-1,12,-,ASSLSRGTDTQY
TRBJ1-2,TRBV5-6,13,-,ASRYQGQGIYGYT
TRBJ2-7,TRBV28,10,-,ASSLGGYEQY
TRBJ2-3,TRBV9,14,-,ASTLGGGRSTDTQY
TRBJ2-1,TRBV4-1,13,-,ASSQGPLAGNEQF